This T cell receptor (beta chain) stems from a study of a mutant IDH1 vaccine in newly diagnosed glioma. Study-wide context: Vaccinations were initiated 4-6 weeks following radiotherapy alone, or were given together with temozolomide cycles. Radiotherapy, temozolomide, or both had been given previously, and both were given to most.

V was clipped by 8 bases and J by 3 bases, with 11 bases between them. The CDR3 is made up of 14 amino acids. Germline V lookup: CDR1 MNHEY, CDR2 SMNVEV (reference sequence). The time point here: week 23, last vaccination. The vaccine gave 300 ug of a 20-mer mutant IDH1 peptide subcutaneously per dose. Newly diagnosed WHO grade 3 or 4 IDH1-mutant, ATRX-lost astrocytomas were identified in the donors. Sequenced by immunoSEQ multiplex PCR; TCRdb stores in-frame clones only, minus some. This sample has approximately 66,000 clones, with roughly 84% found just once. To note about this clone: The antigen remains undetermined.

The chain couples TRBV27 to TRBJ2-6; D is uncertain. The clonotype originates from a man between 18 and 29 years old with glioma. The sequencing here drew on PBMCs, taken from a glioma patient whose treatment included an IDH1 peptide vaccine. CDR3 nucleotides: TGTGCCAGCTGCACTACCGGTGGGGCCAACGTCCTGACTTTC. Translating gives CASCTTGGANVLTF.